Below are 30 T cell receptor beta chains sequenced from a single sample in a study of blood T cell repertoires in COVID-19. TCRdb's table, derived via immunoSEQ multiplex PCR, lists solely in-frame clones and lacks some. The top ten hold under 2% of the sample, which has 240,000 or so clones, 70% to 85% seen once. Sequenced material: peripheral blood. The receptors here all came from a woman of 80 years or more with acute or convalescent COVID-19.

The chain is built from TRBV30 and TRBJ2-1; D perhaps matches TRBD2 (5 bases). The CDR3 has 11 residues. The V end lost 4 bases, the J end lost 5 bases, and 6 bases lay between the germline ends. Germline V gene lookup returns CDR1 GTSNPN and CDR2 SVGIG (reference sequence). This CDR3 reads CAWTLDNEQFF. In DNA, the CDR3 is TGTGCCTGGACACTAGACAATGAGCAGTTCTTC. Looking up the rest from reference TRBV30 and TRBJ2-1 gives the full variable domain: SQTIHQWPATLVQPVGSPLSLECTVEGTSNPNLYWYRQAAGRGLQLLFYSVGIGQISSEVPQNLSASRPQDRQFILSSKKLLLSDSGFYLCAWTLDNEQFFGPGTRLTVL.

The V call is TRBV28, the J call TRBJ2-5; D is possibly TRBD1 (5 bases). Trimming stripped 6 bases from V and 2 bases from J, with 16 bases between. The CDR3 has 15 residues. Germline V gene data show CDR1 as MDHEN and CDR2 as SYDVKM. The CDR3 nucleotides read TGTGCCAGCAGACCTAGACAGCGATCGCAAGAGACCCAGTACTTC. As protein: CASRPRQRSQETQYF.

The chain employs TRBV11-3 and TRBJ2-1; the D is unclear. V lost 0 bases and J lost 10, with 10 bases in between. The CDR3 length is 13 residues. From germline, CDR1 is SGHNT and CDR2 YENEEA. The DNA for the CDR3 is TGTGCCAGCAGCTTAGATGAGGTTCGGGAGCAGTTCTTC. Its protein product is CASSLDEVREQFF. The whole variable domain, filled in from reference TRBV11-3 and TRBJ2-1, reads EAGVVQSPRYKIIEKKQPVAFWCNPISGHNTLYWYLQNLGQGPELLIRYENEEAVDDSQLPKDRFSAERLKGVDSTLKIQPAELGDSAVYLCASSLDEVREQFFGPGTRLTVL.

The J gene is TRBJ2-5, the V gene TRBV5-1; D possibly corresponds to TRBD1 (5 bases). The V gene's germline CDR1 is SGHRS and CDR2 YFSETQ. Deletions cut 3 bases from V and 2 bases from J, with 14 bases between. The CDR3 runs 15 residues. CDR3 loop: CASSSIQDPQETQYF. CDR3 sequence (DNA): TGCGCCAGCAGCTCTATACAGGACCCACAAGAGACCCAGTACTTC.

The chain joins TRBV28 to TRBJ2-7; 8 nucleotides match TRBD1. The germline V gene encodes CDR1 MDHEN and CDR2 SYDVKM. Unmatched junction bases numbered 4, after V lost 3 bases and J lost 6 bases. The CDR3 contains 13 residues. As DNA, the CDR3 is TGTGCCAGCAGTTTGTCCAGGGGGCCCGAGCAGTACTTC. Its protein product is CASSLSRGPEQYF.

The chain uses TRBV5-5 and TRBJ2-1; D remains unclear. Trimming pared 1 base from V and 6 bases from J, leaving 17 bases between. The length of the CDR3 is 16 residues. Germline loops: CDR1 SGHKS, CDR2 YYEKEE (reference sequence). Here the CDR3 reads CASSLMPPPGSNEQFF. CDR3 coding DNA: TGTGCCAGCAGCTTGATGCCGCCGCCCGGTTCCAATGAGCAGTTCTTC.

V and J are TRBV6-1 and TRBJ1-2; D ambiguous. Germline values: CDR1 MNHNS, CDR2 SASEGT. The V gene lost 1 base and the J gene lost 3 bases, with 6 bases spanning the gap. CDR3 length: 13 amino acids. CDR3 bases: TGTGCCAGCAGTGAAGTTCGGGACTATGGCTACACCTTC. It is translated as CASSEVRDYGYTF.

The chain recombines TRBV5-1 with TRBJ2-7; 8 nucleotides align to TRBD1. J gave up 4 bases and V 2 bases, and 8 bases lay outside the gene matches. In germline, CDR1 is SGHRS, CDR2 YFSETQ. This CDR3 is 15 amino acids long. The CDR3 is CASSFGQGGEYEQYF. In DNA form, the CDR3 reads TGCGCCAGCAGCTTCGGACAGGGCGGGGAATACGAGCAGTACTTC.

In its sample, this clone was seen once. CDR3 region: CASSRAPAGQGSGEKLFF. CDR3 in DNA: TGCGCCAGCAGCCGAGCGCCCGCGGGACAGGGGAGCGGTGAAAAACTGTTTTTT. The rearrangement joins TRBV5-1 to TRBJ1-4; 10 nucleotides align to TRBD1. The germline V gene encodes CDR1 SGHRS and CDR2 YFSETQ. V was clipped by 4 bases and J by 7 bases; unmatched bases: 16. The CDR3 consists of 18 residues.

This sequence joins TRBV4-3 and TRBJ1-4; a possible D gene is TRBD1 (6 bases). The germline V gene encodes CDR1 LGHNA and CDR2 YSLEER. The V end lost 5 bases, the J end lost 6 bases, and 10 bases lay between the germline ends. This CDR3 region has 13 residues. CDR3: CASSRGMHEKLFF. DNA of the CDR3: TGCGCCAGCAGCAGGGGGATGCATGAAAAACTGTTTTTT.

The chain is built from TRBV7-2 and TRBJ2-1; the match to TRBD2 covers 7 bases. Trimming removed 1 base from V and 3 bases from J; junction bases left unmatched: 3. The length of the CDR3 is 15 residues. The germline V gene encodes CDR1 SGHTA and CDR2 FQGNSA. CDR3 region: CASSLEGGSYNEQFF. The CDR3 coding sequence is TGTGCCAGCAGCTTAGAAGGCGGGAGCTACAATGAGCAGTTCTTC. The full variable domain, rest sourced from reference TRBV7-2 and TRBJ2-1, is GAGVSQSPSNKVTEKGKDVELRCDPISGHTALYWYRQSLGQGLEFLIYFQGNSAPDKSGLPSDRFSAERTGGSVSTLTIQRTQQEDSAVYLCASSLEGGSYNEQFFGPGTRLTVL.

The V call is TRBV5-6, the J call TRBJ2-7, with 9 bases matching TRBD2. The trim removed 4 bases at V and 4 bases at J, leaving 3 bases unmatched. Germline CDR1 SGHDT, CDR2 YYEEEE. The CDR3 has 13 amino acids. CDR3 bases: TGTGCCAGCAGCGGGACTAGCTGGTACGAGCAGTACTTC. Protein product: CASSGTSWYEQYF.

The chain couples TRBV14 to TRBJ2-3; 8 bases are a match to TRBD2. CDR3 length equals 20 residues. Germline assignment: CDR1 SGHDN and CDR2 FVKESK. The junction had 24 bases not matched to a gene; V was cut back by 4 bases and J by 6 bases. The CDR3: CASSREGLGATRGYSDTQYF. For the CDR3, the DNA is TGTGCCAGCAGCCGAGAGGGACTAGGGGCAACGAGGGGCTACAGCGATACGCAGTATTTT. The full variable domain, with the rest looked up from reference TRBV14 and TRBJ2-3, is EAGVTQFPSHSVIEKGQTVTLRCDPISGHDNLYWYRRVMGKEIKFLLHFVKESKQDESGMPNNRFLAERTGGTYSTLKVQPAELEDSGVYFCASSREGLGATRGYSDTQYFGPGTRLTVL.

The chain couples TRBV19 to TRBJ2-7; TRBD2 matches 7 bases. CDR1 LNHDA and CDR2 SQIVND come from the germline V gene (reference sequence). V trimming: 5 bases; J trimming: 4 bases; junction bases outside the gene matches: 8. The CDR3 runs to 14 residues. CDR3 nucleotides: TGTGCCAGTAGTCCTATGAGGCGGGGGTACGAGCAGTACTTC. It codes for CASSPMRRGYEQYF.

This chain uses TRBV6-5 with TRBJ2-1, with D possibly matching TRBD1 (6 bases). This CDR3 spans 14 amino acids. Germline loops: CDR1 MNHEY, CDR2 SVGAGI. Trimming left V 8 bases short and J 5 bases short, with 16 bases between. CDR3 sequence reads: CASGLGAPDNEQFF. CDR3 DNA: TGTGCCAGCGGTTTGGGGGCTCCGGACAATGAGCAGTTCTTC.

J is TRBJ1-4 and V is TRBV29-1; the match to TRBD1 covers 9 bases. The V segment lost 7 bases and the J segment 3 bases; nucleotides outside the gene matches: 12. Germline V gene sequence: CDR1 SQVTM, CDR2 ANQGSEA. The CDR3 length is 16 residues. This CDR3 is CSGLGQGKEANEKLFF. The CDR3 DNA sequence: TGCAGCGGTCTGGGACAGGGAAAGGAGGCTAATGAAAAACTGTTTTTT.

CDR3 in DNA: TGTGCCAGCAGCCCGACGGTGGGGGGGCAAGAGACCCAGTACTTC. Translated: CASSPTVGGQETQYF. This rearrangement joins TRBV3-1 (or the pseudogene TRBV3-2) to TRBJ2-5; 7 bases agree with TRBD2. With V trimmed by 4 bases and J by 2 bases, 7 bases remained unmatched. CDR3 length: 15 residues. Germline CDR1 is LGHDT and CDR2 is YNNKEL (reference sequence).

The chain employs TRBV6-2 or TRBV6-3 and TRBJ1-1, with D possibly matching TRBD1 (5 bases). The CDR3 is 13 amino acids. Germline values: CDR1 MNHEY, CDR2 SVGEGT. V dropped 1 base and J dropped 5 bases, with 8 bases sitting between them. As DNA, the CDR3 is TGTGCCAGCAGTTACTACCCAGGGACTGAAGCTTTCTTT. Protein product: CASSYYPGTEAFF.

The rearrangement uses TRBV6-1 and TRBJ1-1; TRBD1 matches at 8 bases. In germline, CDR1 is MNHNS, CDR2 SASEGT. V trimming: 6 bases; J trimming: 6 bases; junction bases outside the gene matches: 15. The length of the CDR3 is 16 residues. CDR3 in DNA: TGTGCCAGCAGGGAAAGGACAGGGCGACTTGATCCTGAAGCTTTCTTT. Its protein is CASRERTGRLDPEAFF.

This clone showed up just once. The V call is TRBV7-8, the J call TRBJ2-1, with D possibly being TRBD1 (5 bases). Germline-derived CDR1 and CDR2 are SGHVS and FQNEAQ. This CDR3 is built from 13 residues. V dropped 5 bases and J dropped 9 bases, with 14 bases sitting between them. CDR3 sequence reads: CASSPRVGIEQFF. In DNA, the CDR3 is TGTGCCAGCAGCCCCAGGGTCGGTATTGAGCAGTTCTTC.

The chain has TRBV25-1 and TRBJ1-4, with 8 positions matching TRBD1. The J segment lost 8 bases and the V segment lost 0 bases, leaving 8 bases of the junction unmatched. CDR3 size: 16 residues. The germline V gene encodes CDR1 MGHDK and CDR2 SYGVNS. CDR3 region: CASSEYKGQGNEKLFF. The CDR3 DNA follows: TGTGCCAGCAGTGAATATAAAGGACAGGGTAACGAAAAACTGTTTTTT.

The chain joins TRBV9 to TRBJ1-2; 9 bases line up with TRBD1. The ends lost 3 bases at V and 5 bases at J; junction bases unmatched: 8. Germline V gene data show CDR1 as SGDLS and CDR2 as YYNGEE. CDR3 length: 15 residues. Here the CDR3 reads CASSGQGERVYGYTF. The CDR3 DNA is TGTGCCAGCAGCGGACAGGGGGAAAGGGTGTATGGCTACACCTTC.

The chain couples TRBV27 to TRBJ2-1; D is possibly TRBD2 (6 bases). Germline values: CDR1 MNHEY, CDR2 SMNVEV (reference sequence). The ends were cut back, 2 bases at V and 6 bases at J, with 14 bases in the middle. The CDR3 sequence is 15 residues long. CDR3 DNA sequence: TGTGCCAGCAGTTTACATGCCGGGACTCTCAATGAGCAGTTCTTC. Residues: CASSLHAGTLNEQFF.

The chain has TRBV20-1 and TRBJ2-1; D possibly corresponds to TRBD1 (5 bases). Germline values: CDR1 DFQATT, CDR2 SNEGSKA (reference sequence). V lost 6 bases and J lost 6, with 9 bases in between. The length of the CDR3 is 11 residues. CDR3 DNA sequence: TGCAGTGCAAGCAGGGTCAATGAGCAGTTCTTC. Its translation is CSASRVNEQFF.

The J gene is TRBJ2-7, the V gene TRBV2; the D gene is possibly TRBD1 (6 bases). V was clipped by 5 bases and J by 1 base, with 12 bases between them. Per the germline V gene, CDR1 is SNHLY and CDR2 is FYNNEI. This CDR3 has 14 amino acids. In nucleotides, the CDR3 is TGTGCCAGCAGTCTAGGGGGTTTTTCCTACGAGCAGTACTTC. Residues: CASSLGGFSYEQYF.

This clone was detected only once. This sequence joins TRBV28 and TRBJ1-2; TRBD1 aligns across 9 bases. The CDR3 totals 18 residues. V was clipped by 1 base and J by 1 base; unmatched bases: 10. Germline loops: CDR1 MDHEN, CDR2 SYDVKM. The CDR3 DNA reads TGTGCCAGCAGTTTATCCGGTGCACAGGGGGCGCGTAACTATGGCTACACCTTC. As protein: CASSLSGAQGARNYGYTF.

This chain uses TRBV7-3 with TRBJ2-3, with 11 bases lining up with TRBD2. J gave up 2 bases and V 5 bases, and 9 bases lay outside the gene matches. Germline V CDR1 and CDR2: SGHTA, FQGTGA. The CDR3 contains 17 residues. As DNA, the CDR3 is TGTGCCAGCAGCCGCGGGACTAGCGGACCAGTCACAGATACGCAGTATTTT. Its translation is CASSRGTSGPVTDTQYF.

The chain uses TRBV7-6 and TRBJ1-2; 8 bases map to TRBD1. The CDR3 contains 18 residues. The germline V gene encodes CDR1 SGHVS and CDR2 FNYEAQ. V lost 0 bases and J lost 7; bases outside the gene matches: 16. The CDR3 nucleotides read TGTGCCAGCAGCTTAGCCCCGGGCCAGGGGGCAGGTCTGCGTGGCTACACCTTC. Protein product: CASSLAPGQGAGLRGYTF. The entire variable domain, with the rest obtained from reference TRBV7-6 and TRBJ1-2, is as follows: GAGVSQSPRYKVTKRGQDVALRCDPISGHVSLYWYRQALGQGPEFLTYFNYEAQQDKSGLPNDRFSAERPEGSISTLTIQRTEQRDSAMYRCASSLAPGQGAGLRGYTFGSGTRLTVV.

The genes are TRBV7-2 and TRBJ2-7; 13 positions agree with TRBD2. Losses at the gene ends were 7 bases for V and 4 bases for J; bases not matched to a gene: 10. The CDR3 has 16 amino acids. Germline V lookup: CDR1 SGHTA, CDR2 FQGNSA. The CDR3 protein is CASTHTSGGAKYEQYF. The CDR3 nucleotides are TGTGCCAGCACCCACACTAGCGGGGGGGCCAAGTACGAGCAGTACTTC.

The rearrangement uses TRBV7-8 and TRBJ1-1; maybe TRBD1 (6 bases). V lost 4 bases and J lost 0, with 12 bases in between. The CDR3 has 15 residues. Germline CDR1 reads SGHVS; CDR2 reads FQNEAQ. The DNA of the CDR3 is TGTGCCAGCAGCTCGACAGACAGGATGAACACTGAAGCTTTCTTT. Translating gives CASSSTDRMNTEAFF.